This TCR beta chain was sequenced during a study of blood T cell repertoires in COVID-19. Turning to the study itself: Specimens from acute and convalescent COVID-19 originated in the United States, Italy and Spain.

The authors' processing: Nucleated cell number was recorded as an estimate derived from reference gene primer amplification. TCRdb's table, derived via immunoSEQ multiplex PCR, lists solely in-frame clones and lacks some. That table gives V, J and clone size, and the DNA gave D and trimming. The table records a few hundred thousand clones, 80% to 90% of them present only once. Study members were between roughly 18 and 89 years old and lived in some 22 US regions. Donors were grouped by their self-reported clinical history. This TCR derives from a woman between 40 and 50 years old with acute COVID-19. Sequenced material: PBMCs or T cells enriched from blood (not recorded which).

CDR3 bases: TGTGCCAGCAGAAAACAGGGTTCAGAGACCCAGTACTTC. Protein: CASRKQGSETQYF. This sequence joins TRBV12-3 or TRBV12-4 and TRBJ2-5; D might be TRBD1 (6 bases). The CDR3 sequence is 13 residues long. V was clipped by 6 bases and J by 4 bases, with 12 bases between them.